This TCR beta chain is drawn from a study of blood T cell repertoires in COVID-19. Study at large: The study drew acute and convalescent COVID-19 samples from the United States, Italy and Spain. Sample material is recorded as cDNA or gDNA derived from T cells, B-cell-depleted T cells, or PBMCs.

Per the original data handling: Counts of nucleated cells, estimated from reference gene primer amplification, were obtained. The assay was immunoSEQ multiplex PCR, and TCRdb's table has in-frame clones only and misses some. V and J calls and clone size are as listed in that table; D and trimming were resolved from the DNA. The table shows 200,000 or so clones, with 80% to 90% occurring only once. This CDR3 spans 15 amino acids. V was trimmed by 4 bases and J by 0 bases, leaving 12 bases between them. Germline V gene data show CDR1 as SNHLY and CDR2 as FYNNEI. The V call is TRBV2, the J call TRBJ1-2; D may be TRBD1 (6 bases). Sequenced material: peripheral blood. The origin of this receptor is a man aged 35 to 55 who had recovered from COVID-19. Here the CDR3 DNA reads TGTGCCAGCAGTGGGGGGGGCACCTCTAACTATGGCTACACCTTC. It is translated as CASSGGGTSNYGYTF.